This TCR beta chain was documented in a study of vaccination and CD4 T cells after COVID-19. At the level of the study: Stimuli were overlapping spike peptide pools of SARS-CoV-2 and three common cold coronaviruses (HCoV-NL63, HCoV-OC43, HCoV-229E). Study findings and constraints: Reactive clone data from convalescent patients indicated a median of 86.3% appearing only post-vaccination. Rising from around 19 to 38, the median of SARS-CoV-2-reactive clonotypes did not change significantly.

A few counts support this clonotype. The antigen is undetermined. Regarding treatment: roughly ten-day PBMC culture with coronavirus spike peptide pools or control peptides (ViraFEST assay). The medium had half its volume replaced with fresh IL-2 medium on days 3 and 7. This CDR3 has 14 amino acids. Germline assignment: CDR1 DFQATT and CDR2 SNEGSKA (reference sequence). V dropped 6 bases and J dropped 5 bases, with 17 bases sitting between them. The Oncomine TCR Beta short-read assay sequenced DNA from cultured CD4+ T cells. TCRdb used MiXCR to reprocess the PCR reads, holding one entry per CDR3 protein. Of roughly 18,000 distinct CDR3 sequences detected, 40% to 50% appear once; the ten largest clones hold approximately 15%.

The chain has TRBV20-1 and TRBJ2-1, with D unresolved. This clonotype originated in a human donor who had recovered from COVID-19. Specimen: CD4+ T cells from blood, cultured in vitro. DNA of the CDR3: TGCAGTGCCCAAGAGAGTACAGTAAACAATGAGCAGTTCTTC. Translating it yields CSAQESTVNNEQFF.